Sequencing of this TCR beta chain was carried out in a study of cytomegalovirus exposure and HLA in healthy donors. The study, taken as a whole, reports: With high specificity and sensitivity, the classifier reportedly diagnosed cytomegalovirus status. HLA alleles were associated with roughly 17,000 TCR beta sequences in a later analysis at 0.05 false discovery rate. The authors confirmed in vitro that a few CMV-associated chains were specific for CMV antigens.

The PCR used 60 Vbeta and 13 Jbeta primers. The assay was immunoSEQ multiplex PCR, and TCRdb's table has in-frame clones only and misses some. The table includes roughly 89,000 clones, approximately 69% detected once. This clone was detected a few times. Its antigen is undetermined. The junction departs from germline at one end; a sequencing error may be responsible. The germline gives CDR1 SEHNR, CDR2 FQNEAQ (reference sequence). This CDR3 region has 12 residues. The chain employs TRBV7-9 and TRBJ2-1; D is unclear. The sample consisted of PBMCs. This receptor was identified in a woman aged 45-60 years in good health and CMV-seropositive. CDR3 sequence reads: CSSSLGRNEQFF. Here the CDR3 DNA reads TGTTCCAGCAGCTTAGGGCGGAATGAGCAGTTCTTC.